The T cell receptor (beta chain) under discussion was sequenced for a study of control samples from healthy donors and cancer patients. The method was immunoSEQ multiplex PCR; TCRdb's version includes in-frame clones alone and lacks a portion of them. The sample has some 73,000 clones, 94% seen once. Trimming cost V 0 bases and J 4 bases, with 4 bases left between them. Germline CDR1 MNHEY, CDR2 SVGAGI. The CDR3 length is 13 residues. The chain is built from TRBV6-5 and TRBJ1-3; D is unresolved. The sample was blood. This sequence originates from a woman aged 40 to 55 in good health. The CDR3 here is CASSYSSGNTIYF. In DNA, the CDR3 is TGTGCCAGCAGTTACTCTTCCGGAAACACCATATATTTT.